Sequencing of this T cell receptor (beta chain) was carried out in a study of Graves' ophthalmopathy and Graves' hyperthyroidism. Symptoms, serum thyroxine and TRAb, thyroid ultrasound, and orbital computed tomography formed the diagnostic basis. With 2 bases removed from V and 5 bases from J, the gap between germline ends came to 13 bases. Germline loops: CDR1 MNHNY, CDR2 SVGAGI (reference sequence). This CDR3 has 16 amino acids. RNA transcripts were the source from which TCR beta CDR3 regions were amplified. Investigators did first-round RT-PCR with HTBI primers, then second-round multiplex PCR. TCRdb called the multiplex PCR reads again in MiXCR, with one record for every CDR3 protein. The repertoire holds about 1.2 million distinct CDR3 sequences, with about 40% as singletons.

The rearrangement links TRBV6-6 to TRBJ2-6; D is undetermined. The sequence was obtained from an adult man with Graves' hyperthyroidism. The sequenced material came from peripheral blood or thyroid tissue (not recorded which). In nucleotides, the CDR3 is TGTGCCAGCAGTTACGATCAGATAACATGGGCCAACGTCCTGACTTTC. It codes for CASSYDQITWANVLTF.